This T cell receptor (beta chain) was recorded in a study of sequential checkpoint blockade in melanoma. Turning to the study itself: 75 to 95 pretreatment tumor DNA samples were TCRβ immunosequenced. Matched biopsies came pretreatment and at week 13 for 20 to 25 patients.

Treatment described: randomized to nivolumab then ipilimumab (arm A) or the reverse (arm B). Patients had received no earlier DNA-damaging chemotherapy. CDR3 length: 15 amino acids. After removal of 1 base from V and 6 bases from J, the junction contained 5 bases not matched to a gene. Germline V gene lookup returns CDR1 SGHNT and CDR2 YENEEA. This clone ranks as medium-sized. Repertoires were generated with immunoSEQ multiplex PCR, while TCRdb's copy carries only in-frame clones and drops some. The data show about 3,500 clones, about a fifth seen once. Sample: tumor tissue (inferred from file names), taken from a patient given nivolumab and ipilimumab in sequence. This sequence was found in a human patient with melanoma. Some clones in this sample may be carry-over from other donors' samples. V gene TRBV11-3 combines with J gene TRBJ2-2; 7 positions match TRBD2. The CDR3 sequence is CASSLGGEGSGELFF. The CDR3 DNA is TGTGCCAGCAGCTTAGGCGGGGAGGGATCCGGGGAGCTGTTTTTT.